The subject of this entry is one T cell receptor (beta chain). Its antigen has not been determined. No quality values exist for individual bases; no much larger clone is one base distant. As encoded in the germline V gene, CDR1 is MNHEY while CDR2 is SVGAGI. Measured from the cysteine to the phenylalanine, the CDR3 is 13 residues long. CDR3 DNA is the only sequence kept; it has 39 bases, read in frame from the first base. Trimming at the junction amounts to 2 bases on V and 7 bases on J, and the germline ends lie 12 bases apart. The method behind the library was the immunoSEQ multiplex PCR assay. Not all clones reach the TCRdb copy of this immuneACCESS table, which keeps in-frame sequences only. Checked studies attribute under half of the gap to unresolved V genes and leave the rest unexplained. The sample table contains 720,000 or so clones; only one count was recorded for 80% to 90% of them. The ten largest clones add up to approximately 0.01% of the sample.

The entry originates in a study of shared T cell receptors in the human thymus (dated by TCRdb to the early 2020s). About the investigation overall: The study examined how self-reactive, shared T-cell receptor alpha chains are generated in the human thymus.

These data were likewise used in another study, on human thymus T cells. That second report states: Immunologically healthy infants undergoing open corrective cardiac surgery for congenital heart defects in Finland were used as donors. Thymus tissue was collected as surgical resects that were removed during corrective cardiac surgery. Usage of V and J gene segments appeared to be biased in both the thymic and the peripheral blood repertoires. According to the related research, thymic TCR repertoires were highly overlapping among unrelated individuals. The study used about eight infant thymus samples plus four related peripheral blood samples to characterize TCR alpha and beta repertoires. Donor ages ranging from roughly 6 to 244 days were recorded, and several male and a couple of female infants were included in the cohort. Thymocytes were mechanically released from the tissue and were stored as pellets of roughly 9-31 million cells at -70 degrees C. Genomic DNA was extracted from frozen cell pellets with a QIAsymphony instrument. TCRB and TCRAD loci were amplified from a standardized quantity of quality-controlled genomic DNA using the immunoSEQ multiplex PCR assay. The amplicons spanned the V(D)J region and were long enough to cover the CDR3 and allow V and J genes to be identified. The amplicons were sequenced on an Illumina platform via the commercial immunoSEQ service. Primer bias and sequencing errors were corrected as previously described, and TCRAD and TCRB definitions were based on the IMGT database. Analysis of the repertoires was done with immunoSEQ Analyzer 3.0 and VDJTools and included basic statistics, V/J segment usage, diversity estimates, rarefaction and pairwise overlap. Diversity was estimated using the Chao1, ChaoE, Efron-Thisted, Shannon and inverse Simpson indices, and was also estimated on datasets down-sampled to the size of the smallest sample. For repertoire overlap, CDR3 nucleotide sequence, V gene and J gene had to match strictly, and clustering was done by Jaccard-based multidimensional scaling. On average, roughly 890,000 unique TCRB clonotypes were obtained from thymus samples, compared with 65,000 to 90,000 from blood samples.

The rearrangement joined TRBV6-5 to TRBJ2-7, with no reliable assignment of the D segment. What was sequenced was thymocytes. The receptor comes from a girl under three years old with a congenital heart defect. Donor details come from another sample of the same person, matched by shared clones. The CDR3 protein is CASSYIGRGEQYF. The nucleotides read TGTGCCAGCAGTTACATTGGTAGAGGTGAGCAGTACTTC.